The present TCR beta chain was sequenced within a study of T cell repertoires in cytomegalovirus infection. Across the whole study: Matching HLA type, along with CMV infection, was indicated by public TCR beta signatures.

In this sample, this clonotype turned up many times. No antigen is known for it. V lost 1 base, J lost 6 bases, and 11 bases lay in between. Per the germline V gene, CDR1 is SGHVS and CDR2 is FNYEAQ. The CDR3 covers 14 residues. Using its own MiXCR run on the reads, TCRdb lists one record per CDR3 protein. The sample contains about 27,000 distinct CDR3 sequences, under 20% of which appear only once. This receptor was taken from a human donor in good health (CMV status not recorded). Some clones in this sample may be carry-over from other donors' samples. The sequences come from CD8+ T cells from cultured PBMCs, collected from culture after CMV antigen stimulation. The rearrangement uses TRBV7-6 and TRBJ2-3; a possible D gene is TRBD2 (6 bases). The CDR3 sequence is CASSLVGGTDTQYF. The CDR3 DNA follows: TGTGCCAGCAGCTTAGTGGGCGGGACGGATACGCAGTATTTT.